These 8 T cell receptor beta chains share one sample of origin, sequenced in a study of blood T cell repertoires in COVID-19. TCRdb keeps only in-frame clones here, not all; method: immunoSEQ multiplex PCR. The repertoire includes almost 300,000 clones, approximately 89% of them detected once, and 8.5% to 14% sits in the top ten. Sequencing used peripheral blood. The receptors stem from a woman in her 30s with COVID-19, enrolled during active disease.

There are a few counts of this clone. The chain is built from TRBV5-1 and TRBJ2-3; 10 positions match TRBD1. V shed 1 base and J 4 bases; nucleotides not matched to a gene: 3. In germline, CDR1 is SGHRS, CDR2 YFSETQ. This CDR3 comprises 15 residues. The CDR3 spells CASSLIGQGADTQYF. Written as DNA, the CDR3 is TGCGCCAGCAGCTTGATCGGACAGGGGGCAGATACGCAGTATTTT.

This rearrangement joins TRBV28 to TRBJ2-5; D possibly corresponds to TRBD1 (7 bases). V was trimmed by 6 bases and J by 2 bases, leaving 22 bases between them. This CDR3 comprises 17 residues. The germline V gene has CDR1 MDHEN and CDR2 SYDVKM. The DNA for the CDR3 is TGTGCCAGCAGCTTACGGGGACTGACAGGGAAGCAAGAGACCCAGTACTTC. This codes for CASSLRGLTGKQETQYF.

This clone appeared a single time. The chain is built from TRBV19 and TRBJ1-2, with 9 bases matching TRBD1. This CDR3 comprises 15 residues. V shed 5 bases and J 4 bases; nucleotides not matched to a gene: 8. Germline V gene data show CDR1 as LNHDA and CDR2 as SQIVND (reference sequence). For the CDR3, the DNA is TGTGCCAGTAGTCCCCGGACAGGGGCCACCTATGGCTACACCTTC. It translates to CASSPRTGATYGYTF.

The chain links TRBV5-1 to TRBJ2-1, with TRBD2 matching over 12 bases. Germline V lookup: CDR1 SGHRS, CDR2 YFSETQ. The CDR3 has 15 amino acids. V lost 3 bases, J lost 7 bases, and 5 bases stayed unmatched. For the CDR3, the DNA is TGCGCCAGCAGCTCAAGACTAGCGGGGGATAATGAGCAGTTCTTC. Protein product: CASSSRLAGDNEQFF.

The chain has TRBV27 and TRBJ2-7, with TRBD2 identical over 11 bases. Germline V gene sequence: CDR1 MNHEY, CDR2 SMNVEV (reference sequence). The CDR3 is 16 residues long. J lost 4 bases, V lost 8 bases, and 13 bases had no gene match. CDR3 residues: CASADLMGTSGYEQYF. CDR3 DNA sequence: TGTGCCAGCGCGGATCTAATGGGGACTAGCGGATACGAGCAGTACTTC.

Only one count was recorded for this clone. This sequence joins TRBV6-5 and TRBJ2-3, with TRBD2 matching 10 bases. This CDR3 is 15 amino acids long. With 6 bases clipped from V and 4 bases from J, the junction kept 7 bases outside the gene matches. The germline V gene has CDR1 MNHEY and CDR2 SVGAGI. The CDR3 sequence is CASSISGGAADTQYF. The CDR3 DNA reads TGTGCCAGCAGCATCAGCGGGGGGGCGGCAGATACGCAGTATTTT.

The chain links TRBV5-1 to TRBJ1-1; D is ambiguous. Trimming shortened V by 0 bases and J by 0 bases, and 9 bases separated the two germline ends. The CDR3 sequence is 15 residues long. Germline CDR1 and CDR2: SGHRS and YFSETQ. CDR3 sequence: CASSLVGSLNTEAFF. The CDR3 DNA follows: TGCGCCAGCAGCTTGGTGGGTAGCCTGAACACTGAAGCTTTCTTT.

This chain links TRBV3-1 (or the pseudogene TRBV3-2) with TRBJ1-2; D gene uncertain. V lost 6 bases and J 5 bases, leaving 10 bases between the germline ends. CDR3 length equals 12 residues. Looked up from germline, CDR1 is LGHDT and CDR2 is YNNKEL (reference sequence). CDR3 sequence (DNA): TGTGCCAGCAGGGCAAGTGTTTATGGCTACACCTTC. It codes for CASRASVYGYTF.